The clone carrying this T cell receptor beta chain was seen many times. Its antigen is unidentified. Germline CDR1 SGHNT, CDR2 YYREEE (reference sequence). The CDR3 length is 15 residues. With 0 bases clipped from V and 3 bases from J, the junction kept 2 bases outside the gene matches. Production of TCR cDNA was by 5'RACE template switching, which also added a universal primer site and UMIs. TCRdb re-derived calls from the 5' RACE reads in MiXCR, one entry per CDR3 protein. The sample carries more than 90,000 distinct CDR3 sequences, about 6.8% recorded once. These data originate in a study of T cells after yellow fever vaccination. In the study overall: The fractions with low cell numbers were processed using SMART-Seq v4 Ultra Low Input.

Study-level points and caveats: Subsequent to the booster, the majority of primary-vaccination clones reappeared (less than 97% CD4, 85% to 90% CD8).

This receptor was obtained from a young man who received the YFV17D yellow fever vaccine. This chain uses TRBV5-4 with TRBJ2-3; TRBD2 matches 9 bases. This material consisted of CD4+ T cells sorted from PBMCs, taken approximately 47 days after the first yellow fever vaccination. The CDR3 DNA follows: TGTGCCAGCAGCTTGGAAACTAGCGGGACAGATACGCAGTATTTT. Its translation is CASSLETSGTDTQYF.